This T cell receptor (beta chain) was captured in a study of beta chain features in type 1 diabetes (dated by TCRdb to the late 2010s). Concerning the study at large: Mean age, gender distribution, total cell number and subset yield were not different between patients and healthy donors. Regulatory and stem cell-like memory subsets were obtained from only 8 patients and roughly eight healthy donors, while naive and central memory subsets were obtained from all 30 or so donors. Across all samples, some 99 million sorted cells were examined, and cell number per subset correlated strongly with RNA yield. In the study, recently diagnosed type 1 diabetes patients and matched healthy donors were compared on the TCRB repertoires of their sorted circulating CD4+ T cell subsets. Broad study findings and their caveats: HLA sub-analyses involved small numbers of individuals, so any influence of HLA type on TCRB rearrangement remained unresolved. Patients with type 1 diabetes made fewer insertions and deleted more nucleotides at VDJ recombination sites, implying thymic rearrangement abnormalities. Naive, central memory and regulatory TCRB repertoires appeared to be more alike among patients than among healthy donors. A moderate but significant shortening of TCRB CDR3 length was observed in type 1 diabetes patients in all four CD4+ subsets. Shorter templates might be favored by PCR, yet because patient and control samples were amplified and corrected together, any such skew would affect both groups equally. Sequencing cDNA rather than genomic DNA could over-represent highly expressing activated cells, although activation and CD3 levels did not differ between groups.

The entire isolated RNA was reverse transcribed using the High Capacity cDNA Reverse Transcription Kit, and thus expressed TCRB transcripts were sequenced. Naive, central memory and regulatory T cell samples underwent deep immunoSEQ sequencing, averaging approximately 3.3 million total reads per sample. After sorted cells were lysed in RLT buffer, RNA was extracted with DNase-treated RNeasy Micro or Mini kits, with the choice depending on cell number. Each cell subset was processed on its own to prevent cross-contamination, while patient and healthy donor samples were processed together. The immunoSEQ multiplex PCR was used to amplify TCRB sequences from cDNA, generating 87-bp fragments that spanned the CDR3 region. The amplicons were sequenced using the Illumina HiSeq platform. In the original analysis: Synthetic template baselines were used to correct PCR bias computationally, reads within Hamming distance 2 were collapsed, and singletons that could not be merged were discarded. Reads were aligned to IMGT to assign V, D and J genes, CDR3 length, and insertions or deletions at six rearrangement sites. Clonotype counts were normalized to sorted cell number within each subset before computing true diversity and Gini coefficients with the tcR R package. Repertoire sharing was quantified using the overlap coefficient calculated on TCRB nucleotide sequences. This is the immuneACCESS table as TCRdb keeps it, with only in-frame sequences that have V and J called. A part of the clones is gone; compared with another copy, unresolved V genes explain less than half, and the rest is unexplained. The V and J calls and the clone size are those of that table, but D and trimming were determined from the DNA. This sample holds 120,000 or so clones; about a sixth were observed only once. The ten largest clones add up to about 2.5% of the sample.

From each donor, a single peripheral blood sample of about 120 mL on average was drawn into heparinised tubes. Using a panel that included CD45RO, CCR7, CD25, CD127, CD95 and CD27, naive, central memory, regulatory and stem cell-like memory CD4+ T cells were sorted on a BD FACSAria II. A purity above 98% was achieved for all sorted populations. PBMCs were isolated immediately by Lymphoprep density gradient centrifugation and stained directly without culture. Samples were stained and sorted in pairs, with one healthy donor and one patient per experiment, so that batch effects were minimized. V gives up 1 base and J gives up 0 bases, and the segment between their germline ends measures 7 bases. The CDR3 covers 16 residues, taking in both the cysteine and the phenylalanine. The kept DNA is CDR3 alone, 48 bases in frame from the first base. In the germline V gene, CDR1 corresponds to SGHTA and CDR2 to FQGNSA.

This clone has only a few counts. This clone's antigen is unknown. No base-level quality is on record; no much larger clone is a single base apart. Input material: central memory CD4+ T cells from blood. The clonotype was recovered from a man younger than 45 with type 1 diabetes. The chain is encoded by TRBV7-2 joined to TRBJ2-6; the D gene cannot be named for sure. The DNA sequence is TGTGCCAGCAGCTTAGTCGGCAGCTCTGGGGCCAACGTCCTGACTTTC. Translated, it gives CASSLVGSSGANVLTF.